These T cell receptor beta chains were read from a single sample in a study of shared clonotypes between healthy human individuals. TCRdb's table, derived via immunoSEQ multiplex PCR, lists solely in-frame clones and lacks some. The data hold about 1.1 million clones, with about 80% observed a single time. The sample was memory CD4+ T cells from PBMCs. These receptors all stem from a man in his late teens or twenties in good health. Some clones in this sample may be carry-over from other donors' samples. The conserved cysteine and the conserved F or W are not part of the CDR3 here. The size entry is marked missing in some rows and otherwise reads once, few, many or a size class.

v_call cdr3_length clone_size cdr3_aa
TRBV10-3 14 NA AIKAAGETRYNEQF
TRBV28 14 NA ASSFRGPGLSDTQY
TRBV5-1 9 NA ASSLEATQY
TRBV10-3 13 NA AISDYRGRLDTQY
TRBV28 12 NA ASSLSIGTYEQY
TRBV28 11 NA ASNDRELYGYT
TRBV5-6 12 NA ASSFGQVNTEAF
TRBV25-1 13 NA ASTPSSGSEETQY
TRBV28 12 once ASSLLQGVETQY
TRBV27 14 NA ASSLYRAGGTDTQY
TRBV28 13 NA ASTRNSLWTGELF
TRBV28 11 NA ASTMGGEETQY
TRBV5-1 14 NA ASSPAGGRTGNTIY
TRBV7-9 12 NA ASSLTSGEEKLF
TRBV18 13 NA ASSPVFGALETQY
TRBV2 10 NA ASSSGTGSQY